These 6 T cell receptor beta chains were sequenced from one sample in a study of blood T cell repertoires in COVID-19. TCRdb keeps only in-frame clones here, not all; method: immunoSEQ multiplex PCR. The data show a few hundred thousand clones, around 90% seen once. Sequences were obtained from peripheral blood. The receptors were sampled from a human donor in a cohort sampled during active COVID-19.

The gene calls are TRBV7-3 and TRBJ2-6; 11 nucleotides agree with TRBD1. The V gene's germline CDR1 is SGHTA and CDR2 FQGTGA. CDR3 length equals 20 residues. V dropped 5 bases and J dropped 1; count of bases not matched to a gene: 13. CDR3 protein: CASSLSGQGAITSGANVLTF. The DNA for the CDR3 is TGTGCCAGCAGCCTAAGTGGACAGGGGGCCATTACTTCTGGGGCCAACGTCCTGACTTTC.

The chain links TRBV5-4 to TRBJ2-5; 9 nucleotides agree with TRBD1. CDR3 length: 14 amino acids. Germline V gene sequence: CDR1 SGHNT, CDR2 YYREEE (reference sequence). The trim removed 6 bases at V and 4 bases at J, leaving 7 bases unmatched. The CDR3 region is CASTRDRVGETQYF. CDR3 nucleotide sequence: TGTGCCAGCACCCGGGACAGGGTGGGAGAGACCCAGTACTTC.

The genes are TRBV13 and TRBJ1-2, with 7 bases identical to TRBD1. The CDR3 is 13 amino acids. The V and J ends lost 7 bases and 1 base, in that order; junction bases with no gene match: 3. Germline CDR1 PRHDT, CDR2 FYEKMQ (reference sequence). The CDR3 DNA is TGTGCCAGCAATCAGGGGGGTAACTATGGCTACACCTTC. Translation: CASNQGGNYGYTF.

This rearrangement joins TRBV9 to TRBJ2-5, with TRBD2 identical over 11 bases. This CDR3 is 17 amino acids long. CDR1 and CDR2 from the germline V gene are SGDLS and YYNGEE. V shed 3 bases, J shed 4 bases, and the junction held 11 bases outside the gene matches. The CDR3 sequence is CASSGARTSGGRETQYF. The CDR3 DNA sequence: TGTGCCAGCAGCGGAGCCCGCACTAGCGGGGGTAGAGAGACCCAGTACTTC.

The J gene is TRBJ1-3, the V gene TRBV12-3 or TRBV12-4, with D maybe TRBD1 (5 bases). CDR3 size: 13 residues. V lost 6 bases, J lost 13 bases, and 19 bases lay in between. CDR3 amino acids: CASRKDVAGGIYF. The DNA for the CDR3 is TGTGCCAGCAGAAAGGACGTAGCCGGGGGGATATATTTT.

The V gene is TRBV4-1, the J gene TRBJ2-7; 8 bases map to TRBD2. The CDR3 consists of 15 residues. Germline CDR1 is MGHRA and CDR2 is YSYEKL. Unmatched junction bases numbered 9, after V lost 6 bases and J lost 2 bases. The CDR3 bases are TGCGCCAGCAGGCGAACCGGGACTAGGGCCTACGAGCAGTACTTC. Translating it yields CASRRTGTRAYEQYF.